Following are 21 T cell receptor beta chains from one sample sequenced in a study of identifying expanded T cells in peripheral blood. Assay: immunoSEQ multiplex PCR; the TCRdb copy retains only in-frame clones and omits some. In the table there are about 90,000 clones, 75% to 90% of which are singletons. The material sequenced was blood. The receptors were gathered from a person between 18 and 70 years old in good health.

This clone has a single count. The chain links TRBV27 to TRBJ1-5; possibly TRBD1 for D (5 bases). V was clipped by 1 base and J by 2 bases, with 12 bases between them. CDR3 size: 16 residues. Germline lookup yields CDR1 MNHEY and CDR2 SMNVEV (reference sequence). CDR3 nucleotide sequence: TGTGCCAGCAGTTTATTTCCCCAGGGTGGCAATCAGCCCCAGCATTTT. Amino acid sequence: CASSLFPQGGNQPQHF.

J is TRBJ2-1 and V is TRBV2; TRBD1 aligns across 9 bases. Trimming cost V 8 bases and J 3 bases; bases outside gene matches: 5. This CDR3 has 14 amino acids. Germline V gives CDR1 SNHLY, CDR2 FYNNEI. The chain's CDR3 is CASGQGKSYNEQFF. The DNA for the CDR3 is TGTGCCAGCGGACAGGGGAAAAGCTACAATGAGCAGTTCTTC.

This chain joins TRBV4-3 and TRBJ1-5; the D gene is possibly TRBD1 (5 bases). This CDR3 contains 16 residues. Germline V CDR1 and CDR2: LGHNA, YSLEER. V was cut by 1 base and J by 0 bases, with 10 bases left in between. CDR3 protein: CASSQGTQYSNQPQHF. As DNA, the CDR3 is TGCGCCAGCAGCCAAGGGACACAATATAGCAATCAGCCCCAGCATTTT.

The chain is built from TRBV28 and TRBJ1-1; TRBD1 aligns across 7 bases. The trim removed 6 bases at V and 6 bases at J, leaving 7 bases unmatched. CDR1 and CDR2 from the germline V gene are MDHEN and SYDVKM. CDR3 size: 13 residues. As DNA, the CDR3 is TGTGCCAGCAGGGACAGGTTGGGCGCTGAAGCTTTCTTT. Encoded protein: CASRDRLGAEAFF.

DNA for the CDR3: TGTGCCAGCAGCTTACTAAACTTCTATAGCAATCAGCCCCAGCATTTT. Residues: CASSLLNFYSNQPQHF. The chain has TRBV7-8 and TRBJ1-5; unclear D gene. V lost 2 bases, J lost 0 bases, and 11 bases lay in between. Looked up from germline, CDR1 is SGHVS and CDR2 is FQNEAQ. This CDR3 has 16 residues.

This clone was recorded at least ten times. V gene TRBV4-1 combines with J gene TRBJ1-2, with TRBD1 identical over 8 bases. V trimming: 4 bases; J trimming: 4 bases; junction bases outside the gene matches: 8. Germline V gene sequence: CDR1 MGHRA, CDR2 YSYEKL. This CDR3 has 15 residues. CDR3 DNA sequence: TGCGCCAGCAGCCGGGGGGGACAGGTTGGCTATGGCTACACCTTC. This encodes CASSRGGQVGYGYTF.

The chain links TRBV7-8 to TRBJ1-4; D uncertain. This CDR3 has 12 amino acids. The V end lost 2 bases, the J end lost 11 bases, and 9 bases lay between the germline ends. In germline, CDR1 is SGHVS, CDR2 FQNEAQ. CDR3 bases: TGTGCCAGCAGCTTACTGTTGGGTAAACTGTTTTTT. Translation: CASSLLLGKLFF. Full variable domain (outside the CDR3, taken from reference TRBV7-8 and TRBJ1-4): GAGVSQSPRYKVAKRGQDVALRCDPISGHVSLFWYQQALGQGPEFLTYFQNEAQLDKSGLPSDRFFAERPEGSVSTLKIQRTQQEDSAVYLCASSLLLGKLFFGSGTQLSVL.

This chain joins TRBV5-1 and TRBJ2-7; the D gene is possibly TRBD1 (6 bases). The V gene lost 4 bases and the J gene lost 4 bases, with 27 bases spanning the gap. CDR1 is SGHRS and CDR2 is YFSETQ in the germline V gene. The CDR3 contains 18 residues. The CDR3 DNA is TGCGCCAGCAGCACCTCTCACGGACAGACACTAATGAAATACGAGCAGTACTTC. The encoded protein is CASSTSHGQTLMKYEQYF.

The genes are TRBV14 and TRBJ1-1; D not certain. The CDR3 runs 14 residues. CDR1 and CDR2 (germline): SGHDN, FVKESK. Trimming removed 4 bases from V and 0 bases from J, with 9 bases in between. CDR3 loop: CASSRAVLNTEAFF. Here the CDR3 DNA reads TGTGCCAGCAGCCGTGCGGTCTTGAACACTGAAGCTTTCTTT.

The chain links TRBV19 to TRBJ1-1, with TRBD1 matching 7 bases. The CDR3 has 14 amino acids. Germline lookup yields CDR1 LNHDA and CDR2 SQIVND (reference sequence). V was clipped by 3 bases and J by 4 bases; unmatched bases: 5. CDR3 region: CASSIDRELTEAFF. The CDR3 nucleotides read TGTGCCAGTAGTATCGACAGGGAACTCACTGAAGCTTTCTTT.

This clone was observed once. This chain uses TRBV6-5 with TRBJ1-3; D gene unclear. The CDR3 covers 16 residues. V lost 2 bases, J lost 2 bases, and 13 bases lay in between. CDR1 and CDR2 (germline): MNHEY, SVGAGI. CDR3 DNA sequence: TGTGCCAGCAGTTACGACTCGACGAGGGCTGGAAACACCATATATTTT. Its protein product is CASSYDSTRAGNTIYF.

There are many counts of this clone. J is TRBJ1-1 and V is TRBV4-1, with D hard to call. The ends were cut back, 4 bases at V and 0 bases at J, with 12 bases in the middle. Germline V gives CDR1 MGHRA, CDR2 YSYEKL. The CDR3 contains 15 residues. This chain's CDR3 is CASSPRTIMNTEAFF. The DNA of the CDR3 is TGCGCCAGCAGCCCTCGAACAATCATGAACACTGAAGCTTTCTTT.

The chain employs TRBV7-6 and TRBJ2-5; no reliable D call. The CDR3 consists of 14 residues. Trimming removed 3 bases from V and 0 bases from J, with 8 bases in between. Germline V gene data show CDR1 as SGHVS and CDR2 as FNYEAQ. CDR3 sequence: CASSFLMYQETQYF. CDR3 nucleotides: TGTGCCAGCAGCTTCCTGATGTACCAAGAGACCCAGTACTTC.

This CDR3 reads CASSERKDGTAKMPQHF. In DNA form, the CDR3 reads TGTGCCAGCAGTGAAAGGAAGGATGGGACGGCAAAGATGCCCCAGCATTTT. The rearrangement joins TRBV6-1 to TRBJ1-5; possibly TRBD1 for D (5 bases). The CDR3 is made up of 17 amino acids. The V gene's germline CDR1 is MNHNS and CDR2 SASEGT. V was shortened by 2 bases and J by 9 bases, with 23 bases between the two germline ends.

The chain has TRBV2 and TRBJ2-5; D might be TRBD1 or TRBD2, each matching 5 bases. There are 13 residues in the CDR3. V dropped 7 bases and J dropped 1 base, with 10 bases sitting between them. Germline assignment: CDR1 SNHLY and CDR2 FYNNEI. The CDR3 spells CASTGAFQETQYF. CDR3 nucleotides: TGTGCCAGCACCGGGGCTTTCCAAGAGACCCAGTACTTC.

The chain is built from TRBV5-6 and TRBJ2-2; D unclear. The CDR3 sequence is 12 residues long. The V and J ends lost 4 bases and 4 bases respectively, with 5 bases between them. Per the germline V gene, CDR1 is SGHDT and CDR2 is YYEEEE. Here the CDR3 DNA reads TGTGCCAGCAGCCCCCTCACCGGGGAGCTGTTTTTT. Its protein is CASSPLTGELFF. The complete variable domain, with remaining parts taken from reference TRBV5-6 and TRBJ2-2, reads DAGVTQSPTHLIKTRGQQVTLRCSPKSGHDTVSWYQQALGQGPQFIFQYYEEEERQRGNFPDRFSGHQFPNYSSELNVNALLLGDSALYLCASSPLTGELFFGEGSRLTVL.

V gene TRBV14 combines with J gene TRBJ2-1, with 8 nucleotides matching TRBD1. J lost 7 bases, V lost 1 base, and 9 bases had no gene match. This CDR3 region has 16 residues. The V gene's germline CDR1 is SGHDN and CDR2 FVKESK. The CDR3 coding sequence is TGTGCCAGCAGCCAAGGGATAGGGACAGGCAGAAATGAGCAGTTCTTC. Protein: CASSQGIGTGRNEQFF.

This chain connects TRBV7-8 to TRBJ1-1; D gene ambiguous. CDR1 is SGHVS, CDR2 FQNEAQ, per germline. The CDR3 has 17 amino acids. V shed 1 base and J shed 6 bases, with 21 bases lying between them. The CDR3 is CASSLESFRRTRAEAFF. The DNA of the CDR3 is TGTGCCAGCAGCTTAGAAAGTTTTCGAAGGACGAGGGCTGAAGCTTTCTTT. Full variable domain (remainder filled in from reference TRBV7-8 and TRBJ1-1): GAGVSQSPRYKVAKRGQDVALRCDPISGHVSLFWYQQALGQGPEFLTYFQNEAQLDKSGLPSDRFFAERPEGSVSTLKIQRTQQEDSAVYLCASSLESFRRTRAEAFFGQGTRLTVV.

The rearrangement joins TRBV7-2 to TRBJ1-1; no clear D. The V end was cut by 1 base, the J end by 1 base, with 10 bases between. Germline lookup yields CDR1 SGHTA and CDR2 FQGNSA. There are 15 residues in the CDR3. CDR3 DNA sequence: TGTGCCAGCAGCTTAGTTGCCAGACAGAACACTGAAGCTTTCTTT. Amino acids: CASSLVARQNTEAFF.

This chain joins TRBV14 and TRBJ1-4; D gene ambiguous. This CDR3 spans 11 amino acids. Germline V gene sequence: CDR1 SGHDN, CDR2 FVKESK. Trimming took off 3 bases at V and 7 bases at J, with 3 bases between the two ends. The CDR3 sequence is CASSHSEKLFF. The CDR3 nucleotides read TGTGCCAGCAGCCATTCTGAAAAACTGTTTTTT.

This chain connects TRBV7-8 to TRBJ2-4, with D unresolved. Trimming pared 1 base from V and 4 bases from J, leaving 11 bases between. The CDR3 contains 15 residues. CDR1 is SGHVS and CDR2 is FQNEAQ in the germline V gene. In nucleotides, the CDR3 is TGTGCCAGCAGCTTAGATGGCGTGCAGAAAAACATTCAGTACTTC. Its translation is CASSLDGVQKNIQYF.